A single sample is the source of the 8 T cell receptor beta chains below, sequenced in a study of blood T cells in healthy people across ages. The use of a sample-barcoded 5' primer and a J-beta primer mix characterized a second PCR of roughly 6 to 11 cycles. A single record per CDR3 protein comes from TCRdb applying MiXCR to the 5' RACE reads. The profile shows about a million distinct CDR3 sequences, about 53% of them singletons. Sequencing was carried out using blood. These receptors all stem from an older woman in good health.

The chain carries TRBV20-1 and TRBJ2-2; D might be TRBD2 (6 bases). V dropped 6 bases and J dropped 8 bases, with 19 bases sitting between them. The CDR3 length is 14 residues. Germline lookup yields CDR1 DFQATT and CDR2 SNEGSKA (reference sequence). CDR3 sequence reads: CSARAGPDFGELFF. The CDR3 DNA is TGCAGTGCCCGGGCGGGGCCTGACTTTGGGGAGCTGTTTTTT.

The chain has TRBV9 and TRBJ2-1, with 8 bases matching TRBD2. Losses at the gene ends were 0 bases for V and 4 bases for J; bases not matched to a gene: 6. CDR3 length equals 16 residues. Germline CDR1 is SGDLS and CDR2 is YYNGEE. The CDR3 bases are TGTGCCAGCAGCGTAGGTAGCGGGAAACCTTACAATGAGCAGTTCTTC. Residues: CASSVGSGKPYNEQFF.

This clonotype was observed once. The chain combines TRBV29-1 with TRBJ2-1; TRBD1 agrees at 8 bases. This CDR3 spans 12 amino acids. J was trimmed by 8 bases and V by 8 bases; bases with no gene match: 8. Germline assignment: CDR1 SQVTM and CDR2 ANQGSEA. The CDR3 region is CSFRTGLYEQFF. The CDR3, as DNA: TGCAGCTTTCGGACAGGGCTCTATGAGCAGTTCTTC.

The chain joins TRBV24-1 to TRBJ2-2, with D unclear. V shed 4 bases and J shed 10 bases, with 15 bases lying between them. CDR3 size: 14 residues. CDR1 and CDR2 (germline): KGHDR, SFDVKD. CDR3 sequence (DNA): TGTGCCACCAGTGACCCCGAAGGAAATCAGGAGCTGTTTTTT. This codes for CATSDPEGNQELFF.

This clonotype was counted many times. The CDR3 spells CACTGTRQETQYF. As DNA, the CDR3 is TGTGCCTGCACCGGGACTAGGCAAGAGACCCAGTACTTC. The chain uses TRBV2 and TRBJ2-5, with 8 bases that match TRBD2. V trimming: 11 bases; J trimming: 2 bases; junction bases outside the gene matches: 7. In germline, CDR1 is SNHLY, CDR2 FYNNEI. The CDR3 runs to 13 residues.

This clonotype was seen at least ten times. This rearrangement joins TRBV29-1 to TRBJ2-5; a weak D match, TRBD1 (6 bases). Germline V gene sequence: CDR1 SQVTM, CDR2 ANQGSEA. V lost 4 bases and J lost 2, with 8 bases in between. The CDR3 totals 12 residues. The DNA of the CDR3 is TGCAGCGTTGGGACAGCACAAGAGACCCAGTACTTC. This sequence encodes CSVGTAQETQYF.

The chain uses TRBV12-3 or TRBV12-4 and TRBJ2-1, with no clear D. This CDR3 has 14 amino acids. Trimming removed 6 bases from V and 0 bases from J, with 9 bases in between. CDR3 sequence: CASSPISSYNEQFF. The CDR3 DNA follows: TGTGCCAGCAGCCCGATCAGCTCCTACAATGAGCAGTTCTTC.

This clonotype was seen a few times. The chain uses TRBV25-1 and TRBJ2-4; 9 bases map to TRBD1. Gene TRBJ2-7 matches the end of the DNA better, so the J call may be wrong. The germline CDR1 and CDR2 sequences are MGHDK and SYGVNS. The length of the CDR3 is 14 residues. CDR3: CASSEPGQGYEQYF. The CDR3 bases are TGTGCCAGCAGTGAACCGGGACAGGGCTACGAGCAGTACTTC.